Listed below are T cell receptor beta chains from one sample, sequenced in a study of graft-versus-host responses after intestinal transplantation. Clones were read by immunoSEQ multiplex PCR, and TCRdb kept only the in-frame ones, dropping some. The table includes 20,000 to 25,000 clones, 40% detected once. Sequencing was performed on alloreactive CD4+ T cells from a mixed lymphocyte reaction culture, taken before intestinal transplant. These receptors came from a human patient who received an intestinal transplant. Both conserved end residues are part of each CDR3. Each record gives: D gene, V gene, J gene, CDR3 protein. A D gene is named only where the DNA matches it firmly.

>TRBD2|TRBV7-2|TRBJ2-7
CASSLGGGGPYEQYF
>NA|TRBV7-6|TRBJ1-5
CASSLEGRVDQPQHF
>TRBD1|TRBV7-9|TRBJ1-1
CASSPRIRFTGVNTEAFF
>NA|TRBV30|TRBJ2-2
CAWSGQNTGELFF
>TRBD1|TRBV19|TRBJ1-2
CASSSAGTGLGSYGYTF
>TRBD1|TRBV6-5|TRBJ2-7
CASSYQGHRGFEQYF
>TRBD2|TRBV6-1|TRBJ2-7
CASSLGLAGSYEQYF
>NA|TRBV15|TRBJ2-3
CATSRLLTLGGGIKDTQYF
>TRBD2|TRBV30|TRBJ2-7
CAWSVSLAGVYEQYF
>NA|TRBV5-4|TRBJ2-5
CASSLAQGPGREKETQYF
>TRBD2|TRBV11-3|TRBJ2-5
CASSPGTSGVETQYF
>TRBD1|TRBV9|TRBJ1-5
CASSVDAGGEPQHF
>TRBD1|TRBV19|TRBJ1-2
CASSPPGTGHTNYGYTF
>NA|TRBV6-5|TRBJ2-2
CASSSRRVTGELFF
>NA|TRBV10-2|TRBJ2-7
CASAKWGRGDPYEQYF
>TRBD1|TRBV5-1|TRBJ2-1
CASSYPGQGRSEQFF
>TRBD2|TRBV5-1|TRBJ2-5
CASSPLAGTEETQYF
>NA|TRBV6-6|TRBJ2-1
CASSIPATTFNEQFF
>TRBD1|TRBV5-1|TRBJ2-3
CASTRQGSSTDTQYF
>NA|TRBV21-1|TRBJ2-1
CASSKNQEGRNEQFF
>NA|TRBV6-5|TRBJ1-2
CASSYSRRADGYTF
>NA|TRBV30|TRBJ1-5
CAWSPRSNQPQHF
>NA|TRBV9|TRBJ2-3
CASSVELTYTDTQYF
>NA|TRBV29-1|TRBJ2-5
CSVDGTGGHGPQYF
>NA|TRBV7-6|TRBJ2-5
CASSLGGLLIKETQYF
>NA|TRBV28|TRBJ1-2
CASSPGGSYGYTF
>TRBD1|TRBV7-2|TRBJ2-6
CASSLAPGQGASGANVLTF
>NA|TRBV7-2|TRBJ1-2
CASSLDYAGGGGYTF
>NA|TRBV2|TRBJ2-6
CASSVLPSGANVLTF
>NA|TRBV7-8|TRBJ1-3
CASSSLRQTVSGNTIYF
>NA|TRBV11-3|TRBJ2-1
CASSRTYIRFGGRNEQFF
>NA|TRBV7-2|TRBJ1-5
CASSLEQLSNQPQHF
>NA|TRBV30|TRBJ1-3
CARDGQRGNTIYF
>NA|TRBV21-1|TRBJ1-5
CASSVRTPTGDNQPQHF
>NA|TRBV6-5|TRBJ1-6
CASSYFGGDNSPLHF
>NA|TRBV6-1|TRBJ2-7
CASSEGISSYEQYF
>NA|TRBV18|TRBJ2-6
CASSPLFTGSGPGANVLTF
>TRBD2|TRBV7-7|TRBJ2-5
CASSSRGLAGGKETQYF
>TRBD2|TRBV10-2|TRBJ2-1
CASYGLAGGNYYNEQFF